Shown below are 24 T cell receptor beta chains from a single sample sequenced in a study of T-cell memory formation after mild COVID-19. Via MiXCR, TCRdb re-called the 5' RACE reads, giving one row per CDR3 protein. The top ten clones hold around 8.7% of a sample with about 430,000 distinct CDR3 sequences, approximately 24% of them seen once. Input material: PBMCs or a T cell subset sorted from them (not recorded which). Source of these receptors: an adult woman who had mild COVID-19 (a few samples of this study predate the infection). Cell type and time point are not known.

The chain employs TRBV9 and TRBJ2-7, with D maybe TRBD1 (6 bases). This CDR3 region has 14 residues. Germline CDR1 and CDR2: SGDLS and YYNGEE. Trimming cost V 0 bases and J 2 bases, with 9 bases left between them. The CDR3 sequence: CASSVEGTTYEQYF. The CDR3 DNA reads as TGTGCCAGCAGCGTAGAGGGGACAACCTACGAGCAGTACTTC.

The chain is built from TRBV5-1 and TRBJ2-2, with D uncertain. Trimming stripped 2 bases from V and 5 bases from J, with 13 bases between. This CDR3 is built from 15 residues. Germline assignment: CDR1 SGHRS and CDR2 YFSETQ. DNA of the CDR3: TGCGCCAGCAGCTTCGACCTCTTTGAAACCGGGGAGCTGTTTTTT. Translated, it gives CASSFDLFETGELFF.

The J gene is TRBJ2-7, the V gene TRBV5-1; 8 nucleotides align to TRBD1. Germline assignment: CDR1 SGHRS and CDR2 YFSETQ. There are 18 residues in the CDR3. V lost 4 bases to trimming and J lost 4 bases; unmatched junction nucleotides: 19. In DNA form, the CDR3 reads TGCGCCAGCAGCCCATCATACCGGGACAGGCTCGGGTGGTACGAGCAGTACTTC. Residues: CASSPSYRDRLGWYEQYF.

The gene calls are TRBV20-1 and TRBJ2-1, with TRBD1 as a possible D gene (7 bases). Trimming stripped 5 bases from V and 6 bases from J, with 17 bases between. The CDR3 length is 14 residues. From germline, CDR1 is DFQATT and CDR2 SNEGSKA (reference sequence). CDR3 nucleotide sequence: TGCAGTGCTTCAGGGGGACTGGCCTTCAATGAGCAGTTCTTC. Its protein product is CSASGGLAFNEQFF.

This clonotype was detected once. J is TRBJ2-5 and V is TRBV18; weak D call: TRBD1 (7 bases). The CDR3 is 16 residues long. Germline CDR1 reads KGHSH; CDR2 reads LQKENI. The V and J ends lost 6 bases and 5 bases respectively, with 22 bases between them. The DNA for the CDR3 is TGTGCCAGCTCTCTCGGACAGGCGGCTGCGGGGGAGACCCAGTACTTC. Protein product: CASSLGQAAAGETQYF.

The gene calls are TRBV12-3 or TRBV12-4 and TRBJ2-7; D gene uncertain. There are 13 residues in the CDR3. The ends were cut back, 3 bases at V and 2 bases at J, with 8 bases in the middle. As DNA, the CDR3 is TGTGCCAGCAGTTTCTCTCGAACCTACGAGCAGTACTTC. It codes for CASSFSRTYEQYF.

This clonotype was counted a few times. The chain uses TRBV25-1 and TRBJ1-5; the D gene is possibly TRBD1 (6 bases). The germline CDR1 and CDR2 sequences are MGHDK and SYGVNS. This CDR3 spans 13 amino acids. Trimming took off 7 bases at V and 5 bases at J, with 12 bases between the two ends. The CDR3: CASTDSGDQPQHF. The CDR3 DNA sequence: TGTGCCAGCACCGACTCAGGGGATCAGCCCCAGCATTTT.

The chain combines TRBV9 with TRBJ2-1, with 13 positions matching TRBD2. The germline V gene has CDR1 SGDLS and CDR2 YYNGEE. The CDR3 loop spans 15 amino acids. Unmatched junction bases numbered 7, after V lost 4 bases and J lost 9 bases. The CDR3 nucleotides are TGTGCCAGCAGCCCCGGGACTAGCGGGAACGGTGAGCAGTTCTTC. Translated: CASSPGTSGNGEQFF. The full variable domain, with the rest looked up from reference TRBV9 and TRBJ2-1, is DSGVTQTPKHLITATGQRVTLRCSPRSGDLSVYWYQQSLDQGLQFLIQYYNGEERAKGNILERFSAQQFPDLHSELNLSSLELGDSALYFCASSPGTSGNGEQFFGPGTRLTVL.

This chain joins TRBV7-2 and TRBJ2-7; 7 positions agree with TRBD2. In germline, CDR1 is SGHTA, CDR2 FQGNSA. This CDR3 spans 15 amino acids. After removal of 5 bases from V and 6 bases from J, the junction contained 13 bases not matched to a gene. This chain's CDR3 is CASSPGRGLGGEQYF. CDR3 DNA: TGTGCCAGCAGCCCGGGTCGAGGACTAGGTGGCGAGCAGTACTTC. The variable domain in full, with the rest retrieved from reference TRBV7-2 and TRBJ2-7, is GAGVSQSPSNKVTEKGKDVELRCDPISGHTALYWYRQSLGQGLEFLIYFQGNSAPDKSGLPSDRFSAERTGGSVSTLTIQRTQQEDSAVYLCASSPGRGLGGEQYFGPGTRLTVT.

The rearrangement uses TRBV7-3 and TRBJ2-2, with TRBD1 as a possible D gene (6 bases). V was cut by 5 bases and J by 7 bases, with 14 bases left in between. Germline assignment: CDR1 SGHTA and CDR2 FQGTGA. CDR3 length: 14 amino acids. The CDR3 bases are TGTGCCAGCAGCCTGGGACAAGCTGGCGGGGAGCTGTTTTTT. Amino acid sequence: CASSLGQAGGELFF.

The chain employs TRBV20-1 and TRBJ1-1; maybe TRBD1 (5 bases). The CDR3 loop spans 15 amino acids. V dropped 4 bases and J dropped 1 base, with 16 bases sitting between them. CDR1 and CDR2 (germline): DFQATT, SNEGSKA (reference sequence). CDR3 sequence: CSANSPSTENTEAFF. The DNA for the CDR3 is TGCAGTGCTAACAGCCCGTCGACAGAGAACACTGAAGCTTTCTTT.

J is TRBJ2-2 and V is TRBV24-1; 7 nucleotides agree with TRBD1. CDR3 length equals 16 residues. J lost 6 bases, V lost 2 bases, and 8 bases had no gene match. Germline CDR1 and CDR2: KGHDR and SFDVKD. This chain's CDR3 is CATSDWPRGLAGELFF. CDR3 sequence (DNA): TGTGCCACCAGTGATTGGCCCAGGGGGTTGGCCGGGGAGCTGTTTTTT.

The rearrangement uses TRBV27 and TRBJ1-6; no firm D call. The ends were cut back, 6 bases at V and 7 bases at J, with 7 bases in the middle. This CDR3 is built from 12 residues. Germline assignment: CDR1 MNHEY and CDR2 SMNVEV (reference sequence). The CDR3 bases are TGTGCCAGCAGCTTTCCCAATTCACCCCTCCACTTT. Its protein is CASSFPNSPLHF.

V usage is TRBV5-1 and J usage is TRBJ1-1; D call uncertain. CDR3 length equals 14 residues. Germline V gene data show CDR1 as SGHRS and CDR2 as YFSETQ. V dropped 3 bases and J dropped 1 base, with 10 bases sitting between them. The CDR3 DNA is TGCGCCAGCAGCTGGCAATCAGAGAACACTGAAGCTTTCTTT. Its translation is CASSWQSENTEAFF.

This chain joins TRBV5-3 and TRBJ2-5; TRBD1 agrees at 10 bases. TRBV5-3 is an ORF for which the function is uncertain. Germline trimming cut 5 bases from V and 1 base from J; bases unmatched to any gene: 5. The CDR3 sequence is 15 residues long. The CDR3 here is CARRLRDRGQETQYF. DNA for the CDR3: TGTGCCAGAAGACTCCGGGACAGGGGCCAAGAGACCCAGTACTTC.

The sample holds a few counts of this clonotype. The CDR3: CASSLSGGLYNEQFF. CDR3 DNA sequence: TGTGCCAGCAGCCTTAGCGGGGGGCTCTACAATGAGCAGTTCTTC. The chain has TRBV5-4 and TRBJ2-1, with 10 nucleotides matching TRBD2. CDR1 SGHNT and CDR2 YYREEE come from the germline V gene (reference sequence). Trimming at V came to 4 bases and at J to 3 bases, leaving 4 bases not matched to a gene. The CDR3 runs to 15 residues.

In this sample, this clonotype turned up a few times. CDR3 residues: CASSLVALNNEQFF. CDR3 DNA sequence: TGTGCCAGCAGCTTGGTGGCCCTTAACAATGAGCAGTTCTTC. V gene TRBV5-6 combines with J gene TRBJ2-1; D not resolved. The CDR3 covers 14 residues. CDR1 and CDR2 (germline): SGHDT, YYEEEE. Deletions cut 0 bases from V and 5 bases from J, with 9 bases between.

V and J are TRBV5-1 and TRBJ1-1; 7 nucleotides match TRBD1. The CDR3 covers 14 residues. CDR1 SGHRS and CDR2 YFSETQ come from the germline V gene. V shed 1 base and J 6 bases; nucleotides not matched to a gene: 6. For the CDR3, the DNA is TGCGCCAGCAGCTTGCAGACAGGGAGCCCTGAAGCTTTCTTT. Residues: CASSLQTGSPEAFF.

This clonotype turned up a few times. The chain is built from TRBV6-6 and TRBJ2-5; D may correspond to TRBD1 or TRBD2 (5 bases each). Trimming shortened V by 6 bases and J by 5 bases, and 16 bases separated the two germline ends. This CDR3 has 14 amino acids. The germline CDR1 and CDR2 sequences are MNHNY and SVGAGI (reference sequence). The CDR3 sequence is CASRVGAGKETQYF. The CDR3 DNA reads TGTGCCAGCAGGGTCGGGGCAGGGAAGGAGACCCAGTACTTC.

The chain is built from TRBV5-1 and TRBJ2-6; the D gene is possibly TRBD2 (6 bases). Germline CDR1 and CDR2: SGHRS and YFSETQ. The CDR3 covers 17 residues. Trimming cost V 0 bases and J 4 bases, with 14 bases left between them. The CDR3 DNA reads as TGCGCCAGCAGCTTGGCTGGGGGGTCGGACGGGGCCAACGTCCTGACTTTC. Translated, it gives CASSLAGGSDGANVLTF.

This clonotype appeared a few times. The J gene is TRBJ1-2, the V gene TRBV5-8, with TRBD1 identical over 9 bases. CDR1 is SGHTS and CDR2 is YDEGEE in the germline V gene. Trimming at V came to 2 bases and at J to 7 bases, leaving 6 bases not matched to a gene. This CDR3 comprises 14 residues. The CDR3 DNA reads TGTGCCAGCAGCTTATGGAACAGGGGGCTTGGCTACACCTTC. Translating gives CASSLWNRGLGYTF.

This clonotype was counted between two and nine times. The chain combines TRBV7-9 with TRBJ1-2; 8 bases are a match to TRBD1. V lost 5 bases to trimming and J lost 4 bases; unmatched junction nucleotides: 3. The CDR3 spans 13 residues. The V gene's germline CDR1 is SEHNR and CDR2 FQNEAQ (reference sequence). The CDR3 protein is CASSAGGTYGYTF. CDR3 sequence (DNA): TGTGCCAGCAGCGCAGGGGGCACCTATGGCTACACCTTC.

The gene calls are TRBV10-3 and TRBJ2-1; D gene unclear. In germline, CDR1 is ENHRY, CDR2 SYGVKD. Trimming took off 7 bases at V and 7 bases at J, with 14 bases between the two ends. This CDR3 has 13 amino acids. This CDR3 is CAIKGDLRNEQFF. The CDR3 DNA follows: TGTGCCATCAAGGGCGACCTACGGAATGAGCAGTTCTTC.

The J gene is TRBJ2-5, the V gene TRBV18; D unresolved. Trimming took off 2 bases at V and 5 bases at J, with 12 bases between the two ends. The CDR3 runs 14 residues. CDR1 KGHSH and CDR2 LQKENI come from the germline V gene. The CDR3 sequence: CASSPSTVEETQYF. In nucleotides, the CDR3 is TGTGCCAGCTCACCAAGCACAGTCGAGGAGACCCAGTACTTC. Supplemented by reference TRBV18 and TRBJ2-5, the full variable domain reads NAGVMQNPRHLVRRRGQEARLRCSPMKGHSHVYWYRQLPEEGLKFMVYLQKENIIDESGMPKERFSAEFPKEGPSILRIQQVVRGDSAAYFCASSPSTVEETQYFGPGTRLLVL.